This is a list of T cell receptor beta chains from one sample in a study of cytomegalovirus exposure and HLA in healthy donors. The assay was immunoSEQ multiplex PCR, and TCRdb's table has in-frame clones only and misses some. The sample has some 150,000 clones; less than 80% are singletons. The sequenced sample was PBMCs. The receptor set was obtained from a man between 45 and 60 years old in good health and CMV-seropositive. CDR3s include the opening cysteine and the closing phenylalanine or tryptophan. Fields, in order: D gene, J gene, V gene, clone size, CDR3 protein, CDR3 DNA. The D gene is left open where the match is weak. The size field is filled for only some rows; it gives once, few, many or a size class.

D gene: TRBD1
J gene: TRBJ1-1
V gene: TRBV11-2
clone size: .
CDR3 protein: CASSRGQGGTEAFF
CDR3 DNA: TGTGCCAGCAGCCGAGGACAGGGAGGCACTGAAGCTTTCTTT

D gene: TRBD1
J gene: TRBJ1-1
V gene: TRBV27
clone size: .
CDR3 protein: CASRARTGDTEAFF
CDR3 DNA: TGTGCCAGCAGAGCCCGGACAGGGGACACTGAAGCTTTCTTT

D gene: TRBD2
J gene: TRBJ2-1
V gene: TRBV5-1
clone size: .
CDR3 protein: CASSRTSGAYNEQFF
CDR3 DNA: TGCGCCAGCAGCAGGACTAGCGGGGCATACAATGAGCAGTTCTTC

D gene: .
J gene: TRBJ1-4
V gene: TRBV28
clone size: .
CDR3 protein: CASSLLGKLFF
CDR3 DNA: TGTGCCAGCTCACTACTTGGAAAACTGTTTTTT

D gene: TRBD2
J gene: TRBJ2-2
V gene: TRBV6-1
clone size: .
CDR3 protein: CASSRDGGTGELFF
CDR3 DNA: TGTGCCAGCAGTCGGGACGGGGGGACCGGGGAGCTGTTTTTT

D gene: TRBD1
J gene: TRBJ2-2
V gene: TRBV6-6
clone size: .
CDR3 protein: CASSYAQGMSTGELFF
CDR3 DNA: TGTGCCAGCAGTTACGCACAGGGGATGAGTACCGGGGAGCTGTTTTTT

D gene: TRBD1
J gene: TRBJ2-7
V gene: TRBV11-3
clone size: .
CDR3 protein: CASSPATGSYEQYF
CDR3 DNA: TGTGCCAGCAGCCCTGCGACAGGGTCCTACGAGCAGTACTTC

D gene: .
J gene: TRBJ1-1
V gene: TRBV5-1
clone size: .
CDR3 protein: CASRVLTGNTEAFF
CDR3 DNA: TGCGCCAGCAGGGTTTTAACAGGGAACACTGAAGCTTTCTTT

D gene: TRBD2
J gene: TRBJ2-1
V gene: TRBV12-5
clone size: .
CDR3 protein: CASGLPSIGGTSYNEQFF
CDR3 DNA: TGTGCTAGTGGTTTGCCTTCCATCGGGGGGACCTCCTACAATGAGCAGTTCTTC

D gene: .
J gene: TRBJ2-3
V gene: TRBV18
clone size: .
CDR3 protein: CASSPPTREDTQYF
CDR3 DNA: TGTGCCAGCTCACCACCTACTCGGGAAGATACGCAGTATTTT

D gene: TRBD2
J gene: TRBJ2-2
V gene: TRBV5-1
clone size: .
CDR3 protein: CASSGLAGGTGELFF
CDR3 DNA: TGCGCCAGCAGCGGACTAGCGGGAGGCACCGGGGAGCTGTTTTTT

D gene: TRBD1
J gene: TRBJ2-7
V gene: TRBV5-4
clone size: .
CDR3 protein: CASSKGGQGNTHEQYF
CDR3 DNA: TGTGCCAGCAGCAAGGGAGGACAGGGGAACACACACGAGCAGTACTTC

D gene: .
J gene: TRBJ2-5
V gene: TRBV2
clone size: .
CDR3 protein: CASSPQIQETQYF
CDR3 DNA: TGTGCCAGCAGTCCGCAGATACAGGAGACCCAGTACTTC

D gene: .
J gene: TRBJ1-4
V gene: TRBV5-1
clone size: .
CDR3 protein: CASSLSAGTNEKLFF
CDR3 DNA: TGCGCCAGCAGCTTGTCTGCAGGAACTAATGAAAAACTGTTTTTT

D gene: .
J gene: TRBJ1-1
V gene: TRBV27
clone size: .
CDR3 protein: CASRNRNTEAFF
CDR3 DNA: TGTGCCAGCAGGAACAGGAACACTGAAGCTTTCTTT

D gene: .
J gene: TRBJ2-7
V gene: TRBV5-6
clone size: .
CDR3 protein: CASSLETGHGRKSYEQYF
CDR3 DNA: TGTGCCAGCAGCTTAGAAACCGGACACGGTCGGAAATCCTACGAGCAGTACTTC

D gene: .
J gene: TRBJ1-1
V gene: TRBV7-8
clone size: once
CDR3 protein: CASSPRAQTTNTEAFF
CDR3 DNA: TGTGCCAGCAGCCCCAGGGCTCAGACGACAAACACTGAAGCTTTCTTT

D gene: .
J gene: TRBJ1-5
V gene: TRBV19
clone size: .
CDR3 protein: CASRGATAGAQPQHF
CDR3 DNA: TGTGCCAGTAGAGGGGCAACGGCGGGGGCTCAGCCCCAGCATTTT

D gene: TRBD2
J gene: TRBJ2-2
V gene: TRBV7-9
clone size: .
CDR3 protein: CASSSPPGTSGSNTGELFF
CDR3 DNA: TGTGCCAGCAGCTCCCCCCCCGGGACTAGCGGGTCGAACACCGGGGAGCTGTTTTTT

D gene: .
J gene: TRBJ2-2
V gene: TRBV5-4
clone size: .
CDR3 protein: CASSPQQTGELFF
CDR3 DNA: TGTGCCAGCAGCCCCCAACAGACCGGGGAGCTGTTTTTT

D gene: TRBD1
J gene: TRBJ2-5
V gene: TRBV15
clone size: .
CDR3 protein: CATSRDHGTGGHLSTQYF
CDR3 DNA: TGTGCCACCAGCAGAGATCATGGGACAGGGGGCCACCTTTCAACCCAGTACTTC

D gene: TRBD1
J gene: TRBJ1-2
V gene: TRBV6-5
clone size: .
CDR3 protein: CASSYDRVNYGYTF
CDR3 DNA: TGTGCCAGCAGTTACGACAGGGTAAACTATGGCTACACCTTC

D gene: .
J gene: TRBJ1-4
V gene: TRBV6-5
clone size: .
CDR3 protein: CASSEWGRNEKLFF
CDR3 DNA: TGTGCCAGCAGTGAATGGGGGAGGAATGAAAAACTGTTTTTT

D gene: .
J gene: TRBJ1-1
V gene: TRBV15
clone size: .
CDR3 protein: CATSRDRIRTEAFF
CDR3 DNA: TGTGCCACCAGCAGAGACAGGATAAGGACTGAAGCTTTCTTT

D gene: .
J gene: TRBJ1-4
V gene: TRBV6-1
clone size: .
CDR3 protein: CASTAGLTTNEKLFF
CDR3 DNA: TGTGCCAGCACCGCCGGGTTGACAACTAATGAAAAACTGTTTTTT

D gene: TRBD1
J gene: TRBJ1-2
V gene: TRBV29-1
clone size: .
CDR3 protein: CSGMTGVEGYTF
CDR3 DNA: TGCAGCGGGATGACAGGGGTGGAGGGCTACACCTTC

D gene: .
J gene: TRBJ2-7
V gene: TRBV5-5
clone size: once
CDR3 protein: CASSLAVAGKGSYEQYF
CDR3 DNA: TGTGCCAGCAGCTTGGCCGTAGCAGGGAAGGGGTCCTACGAGCAGTACTTC

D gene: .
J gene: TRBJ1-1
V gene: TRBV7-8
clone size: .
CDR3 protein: CASYAENTEAFF
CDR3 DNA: TGTGCCAGCTATGCAGAGAACACTGAAGCTTTCTTT

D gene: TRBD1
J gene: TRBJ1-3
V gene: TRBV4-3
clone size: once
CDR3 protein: CASSRQGNTGNTIYF
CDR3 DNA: TGCGCCAGCAGCCGACAGGGCAACACTGGAAACACCATATATTTT

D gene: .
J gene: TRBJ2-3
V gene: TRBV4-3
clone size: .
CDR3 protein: CASSLQDSQTDTQYF
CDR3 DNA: TGCGCCAGCAGCCTTCAGGACAGCCAAACAGATACGCAGTATTTT

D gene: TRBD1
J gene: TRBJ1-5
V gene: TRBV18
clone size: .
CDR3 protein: CASSHGGTGNNQPQHF
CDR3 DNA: TGTGCCAGCTCACACGGGGGGACAGGGAACAATCAGCCCCAGCATTTT

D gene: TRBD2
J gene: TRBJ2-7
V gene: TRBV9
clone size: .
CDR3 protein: CASSVAGTSGRAEQYF
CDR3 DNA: TGTGCCAGCAGCGTAGCTGGAACTAGCGGGAGGGCCGAGCAGTACTTC

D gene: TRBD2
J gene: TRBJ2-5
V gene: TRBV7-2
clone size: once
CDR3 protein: CASSLELAGGRETQYF
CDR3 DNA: TGTGCCAGCAGCTTAGAACTAGCGGGGGGCAGGGAGACCCAGTACTTC

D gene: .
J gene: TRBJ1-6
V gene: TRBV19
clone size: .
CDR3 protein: CASSIQGSNSPLHF
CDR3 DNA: TGTGCCAGTAGTATTCAGGGGTCTAATTCACCCCTCCACTTT

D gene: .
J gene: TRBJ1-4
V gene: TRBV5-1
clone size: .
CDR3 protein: CASSLATRGAEKLFF
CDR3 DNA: TGCGCCAGCAGCTTGGCCACGCGCGGGGCTGAAAAACTGTTTTTT

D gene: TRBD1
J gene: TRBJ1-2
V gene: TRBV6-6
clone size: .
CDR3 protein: CASSYDGTVTLGGYTF
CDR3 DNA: TGTGCCAGCAGTTACGACGGGACAGTCACTCTAGGGGGCTACACCTTC

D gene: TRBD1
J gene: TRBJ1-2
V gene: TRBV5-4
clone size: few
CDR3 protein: CASSVAWTGSMGYTF
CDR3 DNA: TGTGCCAGCAGCGTGGCTTGGACAGGGTCAATGGGGTACACCTTC

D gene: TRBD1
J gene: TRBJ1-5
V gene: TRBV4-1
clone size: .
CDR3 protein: CASSQEPGGSNQPQHF
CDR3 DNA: TGCGCCAGCAGCCAAGAACCAGGGGGGAGCAATCAGCCCCAGCATTTT

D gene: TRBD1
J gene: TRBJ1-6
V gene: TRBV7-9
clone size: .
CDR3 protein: CASSSTRQGRNSPLHF
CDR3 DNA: TGTGCCAGCAGCTCAACCAGACAGGGTCGGAATTCACCCCTCCACTTT

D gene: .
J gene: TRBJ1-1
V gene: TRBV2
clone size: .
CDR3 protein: CASTRAENTEAFF
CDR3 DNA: TGTGCCAGCACGAGGGCGGAGAACACTGAAGCTTTCTTT